This section outlines one TCR beta chain sequence together with its context. The antigen it recognizes is unknown. No much larger clonotype is one base removed from it; base qualities were not supplied. The library was obtained by the immunoSEQ multiplex PCR assay. For the multiplex PCR, a mixture combining 60 forward primers for TCR Vbeta segments and 13 reverse primers for TCR Jbeta segments was used. The CDR3 region of rearranged TCR beta genes was amplified from genomic DNA with a multiplex PCR assay. The Illumina HiSeq System was used to sequence the amplified TCR beta libraries as 87-base-pair reads. Regarding the original processing steps: A later analysis counted 65 million to 90 million unique TCR beta chains across the approximately 700 repertoires, and about 10 million of these chains were shared by at least two donors. Raw reads were error-corrected and collapsed into unique sequences with a nearest-neighbor algorithm that merged closely related sequences to remove PCR and sequencing errors. Alignment of CDR3 sequences to IMGT reference sequences was used to assign V, D and J gene segments. For a sequence to be retained, a match of at least six nucleotides was required to both a V gene segment and a J gene segment. A rearrangement counted as productive if the CDR3 had no stop codons and remained in frame with V and J, and every other rearrangement counted as non-productive. CDR3 was defined by IMGT convention, running from the second conserved V-encoded cysteine to the conserved J-encoded phenylalanine. The earlier analysis of about 620 of the donors excluded sequences that lacked an unambiguous match to a single V gene segment. An earlier analysis of several hundred of the donors classified V segments as functional when productive rearrangements were above 56.7% and as segregating when the standard deviation between donors was above 5%. A statistical classification framework was developed to diagnose cytomegalovirus status using the catalog of TCR beta chain sequences. V and J gene assignment, in a later analysis, came from comparing TCR nucleotide sequences with IMGT/GENE-DB human TR gene sequences. Using the TCRdist pipeline, a later analysis assigned CDR3 sequences along with most-parsimonious VDJ recombination scenarios. A later analysis defined each TCR beta chain by its CDR3 amino acid sequence plus V-gene family, and excluded reads lacking a unique V-gene family. As a way to deal with suspected cross-contamination and a sequencing artifact, a later analysis dropped more than 500 nucleotide sequences that were highly shared and had low generation probability. In a later analysis, a clonal expansion index was calculated for each public chain from normalized within-repertoire ranks of inferred template counts. Generation probabilities in a later analysis came from a VDJ recombination model fitted to out-of-frame rearrangements, and those results were checked against IGoR. A later analysis scored TCR-TCR, TCR-HLA and TCR-CMV co-occurrence with hypergeometric tests, applying a repertoire-size bias correction to TCR pairs. In a later analysis, false discovery rates were estimated by permuting HLA or CMV assignments 20 times. In a later analysis, co-occurring TCRs were grouped with DBSCAN, and TCRdist sequence similarity was added when clustering was performed within HLA-allele-positive subsets. Co-occurrence clustering excluded repertoires with fewer than 30,000 or more than 120,000 public chains, plus five with anomalous nucleotide sharing. TCRdb re-hosts the immuneACCESS table, in-frame sequences only. Its copies lack some clones; in the studies checked, an unresolved V gene accounts for under half of them, and the cause for the rest is not known. The DNA was the basis for D and trimming; V, J and clone size are from that table. This sample comprises about 50,000 clones, around four fifths of them detected only once. The top ten constitute around 1.6% of the sample.

The CDR3 has 15 amino acids, counting the end cysteine and phenylalanine. CDR3 DNA is the only sequence kept; it has 45 bases, read in frame from the first base. V is shortened by 4 bases, J by 6 bases, and the region joining them spans 17 bases. The germline V gene specifies SGHRS as CDR1 and YFSETQ as CDR2. In total, roughly 670 healthy bone marrow donors made up the cohort. Cohort members were all nominally healthy when sampled, although unrecorded immune exposures were likely present. The donor tested CMV seronegative, placing the donor among the 350 or so seronegative members of the cohort. A peripheral blood sample was provided by each donor, and peripheral blood mononuclear cells were used for TCR beta sequencing. Genomic DNA extraction from the blood cell samples was performed with the Qiagen DNeasy Blood Extraction Kit. The data derive from a study of cytomegalovirus exposure and HLA in healthy donors (dated by TCRdb to the late 2010s). For the study in its entirety: An earlier analysis of fewer than 750 of the donors reported 276 Gb of sequence data and 100 million to 120 million unique TCR beta sequences obtained from roughly 180 million T cells. To decide whether each TCR beta V gene segment behaved as functional or pseudogenic, an earlier analysis of some 580 of the donors relied on high-throughput TCR beta sequencing. A handful of DR-DQ haplotypes were treated as single units for association and clustering because of strong linkage in the cohort. Typing coverage varied by locus: about 620-630 donors for A, B, C, DRB1 and DQB1; about 520 for DQA1; around 570 for DPA1; around 490 for DPB1. Among 350 to 400 genotyped donors of the cohort, an average of approximately 250,000 unique TCR beta nucleotide sequences were sequenced per donor, roughly a sixth of them non-productive. A later genetic analysis took genome-wide SNP genotypes for about 65% of the roughly 670 donors and used that subset as a discovery cohort. About 310 gigabases of sequencing data and 70 million to 85 million unique TCR sequences were included in an early release covering about 700 HLA-typed donors. Alongside the repertoire data, information on donor age, sex, ethnicity and CMV serostatus was compiled. Every discovery cohort repertoire had been produced on one sequencing platform. Both class I and class II loci were covered by HLA typing, at four-digit resolution. In the later analysis, no new phenotypic data were used to find candidate immune exposures; instead, reliance was placed on TCR beta sequences and their occurrence across donors. The study combined high-throughput TCR immunosequencing, statistical association of individual TCRs with disease status, and machine learning to predict cytomegalovirus infection status. Among the roughly 390 genotyped donors, about 83% belonged to the genetic ancestry cluster associated with self-reported Caucasian donors. A later analysis re-examined previously published TCR beta repertoires from several hundred donors and added high-resolution HLA genotyping to investigate patterns of TCR occurrence. The study used immunosequencing to profile the T cell repertoires of hundreds of subjects and linked those repertoires to cytomegalovirus serostatus. In addition to the first cohort of 666 subjects, a separate validation cohort of approximately 110 different subjects was used. The study was designed to test whether signatures of past pathogen exposure could be identified by cataloging public T cell receptors. Overall results and qualifications from the work: Cytomegalovirus status was reported to be diagnosed by the classifier with high specificity and sensitivity in both the original and validation cohorts. Seventeen rarely observed V segments, including chromosome 9 orphons, were excluded from the earlier analysis of approximately 500 of the donors because counts were too low. A further reported finding was that TCR beta sequences accurately predicted the HLA-A and HLA-B alleles for most subjects in the first cohort. The cohort was sequenced for TCR beta chains only, and without alpha or paired-chain data the features that could be detected were limited. The sequencing pipeline was judged likely to have produced a cluster of highly shared sequence variants as a technical artifact. In a later genetic analysis, fewer N-insertions in productive TCRs were reported among donors in an Asian-associated ancestry cluster than the roughly 700-donor mean. In a later analysis, TCR association rates were found to vary across HLA loci, with the most associated TCRs seen for DRB1 alleles and the fewest for HLA-C alleles. An association between a missense DCLRE1C variant and V-gene and J-gene trimming of TCR beta chains was found in a later genetic analysis and replicated in an independent cohort. Specific HLA alleles were associated with 15,000 to 20,000 TCR beta sequences at a false discovery rate of 0.05 in a later analysis. HLA typing was unavailable for some donors at each locus, so association tests used only the typed subset. In a later analysis, HLA-associated TCR beta chains showed more clonal expansion and lower generation probabilities than non-associated chains that were equally common. The study gave a list of under 200 TCR beta chains associated with cytomegalovirus. Because the 87-base-pair reads could not distinguish some IMGT-functional V segments, including TRBV6-2 and TRBV6-3, those segments were excluded. The authors suggested that the approach could potentially be generalized to other disease states and immunological phenotypes. Most TCR sequences were observed very rarely across donors, whereas some public TCRs were present in many individuals. Correlated functional status among segregating V segments might be attributable to linkage disequilibrium, but an unknown experimental factor could not be ruled out. In vitro tests confirmed that a few of the cytomegalovirus-associated TCR beta chains recognize cytomegalovirus antigens. An earlier analysis of some 590 of the donors showed that most TCR beta V segments appeared in productive rearrangements either about 87% or about 30% of the time, which broadly matched IMGT annotations. Several of the top co-occurrence clusters appeared to be linked to parvovirus B19, influenza, CMV and Epstein-Barr virus, according to a later analysis. Most CMV-associated TCR beta chains appeared to be HLA-restricted in a later analysis, and the HLA associations seemed to be driven largely by CMV exposure. Roughly uniform sequencing depth across donors was assumed in presence/absence analyses, although this assumption may not hold. When HLA alleles, especially DR and DQ, strongly co-occurred, attributing TCR associations to individual alleles was difficult. The only immune exposure information available for the cohort was CMV serostatus.

The TCR was taken from a young man in good health and CMV-seronegative. The chain uses TRBV5-1 and TRBJ2-1, with TRBD1 perhaps the D gene, on 6 matching bases. The sequenced sample consisted of PBMCs. The CDR3 reads CASSLGDTDLNEQFF. The DNA sequence reads TGCGCCAGCAGCCTAGGGGACACCGATCTCAATGAGCAGTTCTTC.